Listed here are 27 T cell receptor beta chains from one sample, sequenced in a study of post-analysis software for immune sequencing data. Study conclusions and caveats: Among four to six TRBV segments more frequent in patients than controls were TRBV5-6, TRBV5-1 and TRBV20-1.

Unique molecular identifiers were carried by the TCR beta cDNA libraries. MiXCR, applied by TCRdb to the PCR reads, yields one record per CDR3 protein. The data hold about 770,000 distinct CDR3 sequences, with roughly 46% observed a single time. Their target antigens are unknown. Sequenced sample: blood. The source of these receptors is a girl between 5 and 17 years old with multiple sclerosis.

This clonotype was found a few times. CDR3 DNA: TGCAGTGCTAGGGTGGCCGGGAGTCGTAGCGAGCAGTACTTC. Its protein product is CSARVAGSRSEQYF. The gene calls are TRBV20-1 and TRBJ2-4; D is possibly TRBD2 (6 bases). The J call may not be correct, given that the DNA end is closer to TRBJ2-7. Germline V gene data show CDR1 as DFQATT and CDR2 as SNEGSKA (reference sequence). The CDR3 covers 14 residues.

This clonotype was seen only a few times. Here the CDR3 DNA reads TGCAGTGCTGAACAACTAGGTCCCAATGAGCAGTTCTTC. The encoded protein is CSAEQLGPNEQFF. V usage is TRBV20-1 and J usage is TRBJ2-1; tentative D call: TRBD2 (5 bases). Germline loops: CDR1 DFQATT, CDR2 SNEGSKA (reference sequence). Trimming removed 5 bases at V and 6 bases at J, with 14 bases between. This CDR3 region has 13 residues.

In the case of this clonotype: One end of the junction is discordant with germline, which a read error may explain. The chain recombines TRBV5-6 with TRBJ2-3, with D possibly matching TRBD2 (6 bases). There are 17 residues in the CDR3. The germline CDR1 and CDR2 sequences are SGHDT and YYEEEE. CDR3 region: CANSSIYNGEGTDTQYF. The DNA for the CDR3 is TGTGCCAACAGCTCGATCTACAACGGGGAGGGCACAGATACGCAGTATTTT.

CDR3 DNA: TGCAGTGCTAAACCTGCACTGGGTAGCAATGAGCAGTTCTTC. Its translation is CSAKPALGSNEQFF. The chain couples TRBV20-1 to TRBJ2-1; D remains unclear. CDR3 size: 14 residues. Trimming took 4 bases from V and 6 from J, leaving 16 bases between them. Germline V gene lookup returns CDR1 DFQATT and CDR2 SNEGSKA (reference sequence).

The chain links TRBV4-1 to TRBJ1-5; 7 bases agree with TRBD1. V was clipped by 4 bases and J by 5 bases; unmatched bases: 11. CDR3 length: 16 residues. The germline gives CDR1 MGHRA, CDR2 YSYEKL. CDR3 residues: CASSPAGDRRDQPQHF. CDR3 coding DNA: TGCGCCAGCAGCCCCGCCGGGGACAGACGAGATCAGCCCCAGCATTTT.

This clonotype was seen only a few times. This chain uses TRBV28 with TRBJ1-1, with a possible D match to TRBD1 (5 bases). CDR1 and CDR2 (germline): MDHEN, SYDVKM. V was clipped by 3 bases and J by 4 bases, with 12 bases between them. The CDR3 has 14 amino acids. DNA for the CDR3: TGTGCCAGCAGTTTGAGGGGTGTTGGCACTGAAGCTTTCTTT. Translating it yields CASSLRGVGTEAFF.

Here the CDR3 reads CSARDFGQGLEKLFF. For the CDR3, the DNA is TGCAGTGCTAGAGATTTCGGACAGGGGTTGGAAAAACTGTTTTTT. The chain couples TRBV20-1 to TRBJ1-4; 9 bases agree with TRBD1. The germline CDR1 and CDR2 sequences are DFQATT and SNEGSKA (reference sequence). With V trimmed by 0 bases and J by 8 bases, 7 bases remained unmatched. The CDR3 is 15 amino acids.

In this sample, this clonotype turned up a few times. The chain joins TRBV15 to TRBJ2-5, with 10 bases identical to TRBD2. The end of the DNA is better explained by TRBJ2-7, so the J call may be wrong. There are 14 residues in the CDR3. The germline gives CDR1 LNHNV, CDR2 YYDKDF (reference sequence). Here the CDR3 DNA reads TGTGCCACCAGCAGAGCAACTAGCGGGAACGAGCAGTACTTC. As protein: CATSRATSGNEQYF.

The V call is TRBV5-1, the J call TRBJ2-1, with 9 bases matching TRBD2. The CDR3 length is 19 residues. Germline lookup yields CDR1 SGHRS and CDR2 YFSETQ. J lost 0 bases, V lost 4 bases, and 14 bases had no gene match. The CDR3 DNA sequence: TGCGCCAGCAGCCCCTCGAAGGGGGGTAGCGGGAGCTCCTACAATGAGCAGTTCTTC. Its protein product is CASSPSKGGSGSSYNEQFF.

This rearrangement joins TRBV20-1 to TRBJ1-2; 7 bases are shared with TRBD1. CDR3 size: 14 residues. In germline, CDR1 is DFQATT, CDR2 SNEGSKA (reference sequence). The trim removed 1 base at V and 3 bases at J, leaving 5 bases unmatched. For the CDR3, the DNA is TGCAGTGCTAGAGGCATGACAGGGTACTATGGCTACACCTTC. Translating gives CSARGMTGYYGYTF.

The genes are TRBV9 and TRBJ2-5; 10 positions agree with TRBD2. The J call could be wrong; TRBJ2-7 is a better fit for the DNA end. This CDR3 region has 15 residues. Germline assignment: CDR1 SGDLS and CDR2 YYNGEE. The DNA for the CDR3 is TGTGCCAGCAGCGTAGCGGGGACTAGCGACTACGAGCAGTACTTC. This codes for CASSVAGTSDYEQYF.

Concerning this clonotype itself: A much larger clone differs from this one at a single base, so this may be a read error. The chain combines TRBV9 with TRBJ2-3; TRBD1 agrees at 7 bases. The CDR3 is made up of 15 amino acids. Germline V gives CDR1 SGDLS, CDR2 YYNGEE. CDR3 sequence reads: CACSVRSGGVDTQYF. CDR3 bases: TGTGCCTGCAGCGTAAGGTCAGGGGGAGTGGATACGCAGTATTTT. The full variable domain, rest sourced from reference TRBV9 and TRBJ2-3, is DSGVTQTPKHLITATGQRVTLRCSPRSGDLSVYWYQQSLDQGLQFLIQYYNGEERAKGNILERFSAQQFPDLHSELNLSSLELGDSALYFCACSVRSGGVDTQYFGPGTRLTVL.

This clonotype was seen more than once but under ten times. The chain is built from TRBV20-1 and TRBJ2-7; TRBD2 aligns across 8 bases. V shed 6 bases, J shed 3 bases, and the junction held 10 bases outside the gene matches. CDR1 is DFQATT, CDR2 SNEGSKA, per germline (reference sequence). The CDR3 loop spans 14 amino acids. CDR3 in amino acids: CSAPLAGRSYEQYF. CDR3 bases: TGCAGTGCCCCCTTAGCGGGAAGGAGCTACGAGCAGTACTTC.

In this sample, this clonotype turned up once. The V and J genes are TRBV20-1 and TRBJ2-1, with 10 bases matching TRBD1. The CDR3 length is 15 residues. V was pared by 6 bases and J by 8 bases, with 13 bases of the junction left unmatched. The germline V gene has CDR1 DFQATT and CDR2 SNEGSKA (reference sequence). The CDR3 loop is CSAKDRDRGTDEQFF. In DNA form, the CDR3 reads TGCAGTGCCAAAGACCGGGACAGGGGCACCGATGAGCAGTTCTTC.

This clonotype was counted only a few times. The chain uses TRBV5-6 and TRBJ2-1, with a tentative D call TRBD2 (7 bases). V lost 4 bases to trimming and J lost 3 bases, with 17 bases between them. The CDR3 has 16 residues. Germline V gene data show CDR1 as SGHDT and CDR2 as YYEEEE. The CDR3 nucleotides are TGTGCCAGCAGCCAGACAGGACTAGTCCTCTACAATGAGCAGTTCTTC. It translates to CASSQTGLVLYNEQFF.

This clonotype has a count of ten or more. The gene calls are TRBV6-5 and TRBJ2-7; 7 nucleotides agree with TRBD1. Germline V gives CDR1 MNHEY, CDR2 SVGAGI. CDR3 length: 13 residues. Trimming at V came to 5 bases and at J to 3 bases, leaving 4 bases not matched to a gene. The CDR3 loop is CASSLPGGYEQYF. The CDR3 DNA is TGTGCCAGCAGTCTCCCAGGGGGCTACGAGCAGTACTTC.

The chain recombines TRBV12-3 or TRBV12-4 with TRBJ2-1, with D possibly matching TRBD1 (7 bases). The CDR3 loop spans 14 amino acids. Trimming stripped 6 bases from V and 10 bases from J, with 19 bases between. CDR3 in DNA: TGTGCCAGCAGCCCAGGGGGGATGTCCTACGAGCAGTTCTTC. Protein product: CASSPGGMSYEQFF.

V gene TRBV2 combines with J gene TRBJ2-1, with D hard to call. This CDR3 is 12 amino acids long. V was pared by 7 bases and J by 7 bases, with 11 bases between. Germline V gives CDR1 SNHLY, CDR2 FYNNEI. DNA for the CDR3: TGTGCCAGCACCTCGAGCCGGAATGAGCAGTTCTTC. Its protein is CASTSSRNEQFF.

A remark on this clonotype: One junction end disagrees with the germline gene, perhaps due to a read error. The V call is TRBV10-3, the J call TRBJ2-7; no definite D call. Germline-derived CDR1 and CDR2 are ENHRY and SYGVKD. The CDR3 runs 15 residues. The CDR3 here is CAISESGRRTYEQYF. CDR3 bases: TGTGCCATCAGTGAGTCGGGCAGGCGAACCTACGAACAGTACTTC.

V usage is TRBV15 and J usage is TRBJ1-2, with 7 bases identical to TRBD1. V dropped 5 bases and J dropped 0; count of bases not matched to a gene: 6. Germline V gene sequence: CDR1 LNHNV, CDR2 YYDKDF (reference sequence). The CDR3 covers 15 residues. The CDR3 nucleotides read TGTGCCACCAGCCCAGACAGGGTAGCTAACTATGGCTACACCTTC. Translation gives CATSPDRVANYGYTF.

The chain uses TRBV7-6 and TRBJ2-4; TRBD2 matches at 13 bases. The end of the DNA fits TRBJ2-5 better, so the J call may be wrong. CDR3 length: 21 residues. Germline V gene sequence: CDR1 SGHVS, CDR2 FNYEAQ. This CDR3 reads CASSRSLTSGRTHPPQETQYF. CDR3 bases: TGTGCCAGCAGCCGTTCCTTGACTAGCGGGAGGACCCATCCCCCCCAAGAGACCCAGTACTTC.

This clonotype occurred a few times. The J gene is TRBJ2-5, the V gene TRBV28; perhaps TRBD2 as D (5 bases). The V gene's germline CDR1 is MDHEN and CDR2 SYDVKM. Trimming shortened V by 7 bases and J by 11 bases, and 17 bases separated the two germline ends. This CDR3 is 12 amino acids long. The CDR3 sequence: CASTTGVVEQYF. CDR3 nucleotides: TGTGCCAGCACCACCGGGGTCGTGGAGCAGTACTTC.

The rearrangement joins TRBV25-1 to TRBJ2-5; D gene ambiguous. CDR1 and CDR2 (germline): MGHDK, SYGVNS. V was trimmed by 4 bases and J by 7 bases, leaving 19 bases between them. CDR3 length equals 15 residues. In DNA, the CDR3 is TGTGCCAGCAGTGGACCCTGGGAAACTTTTCTGACCCAGTACTTC. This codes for CASSGPWETFLTQYF.

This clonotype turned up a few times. The CDR3 sequence: CASSSTGYKSYEQYF. The CDR3 nucleotides are TGTGCCAGCAGCTCTACTGGGTACAAATCCTACGAGCAGTACTTC. The chain links TRBV11-3 to TRBJ2-7, with D unclear. Germline CDR1 is SGHNT and CDR2 is YENEEA. This CDR3 comprises 15 residues. V gave up 4 bases and J gave up 1 base, with 14 bases separating them. The full variable domain, rest sourced from reference TRBV11-3 and TRBJ2-7, is EAGVVQSPRYKIIEKKQPVAFWCNPISGHNTLYWYLQNLGQGPELLIRYENEEAVDDSQLPKDRFSAERLKGVDSTLKIQPAELGDSAVYLCASSSTGYKSYEQYFGPGTRLTVT.

The CDR3: CSAIVGPEQFF. The CDR3 DNA is TGCAGTGCTATCGTCGGTCCTGAGCAGTTCTTC. The genes are TRBV20-1 and TRBJ2-1; D is unresolved. CDR1 and CDR2 from the germline V gene are DFQATT and SNEGSKA (reference sequence). This CDR3 is built from 11 residues. V lost 4 bases and J lost 9, with 10 bases in between.

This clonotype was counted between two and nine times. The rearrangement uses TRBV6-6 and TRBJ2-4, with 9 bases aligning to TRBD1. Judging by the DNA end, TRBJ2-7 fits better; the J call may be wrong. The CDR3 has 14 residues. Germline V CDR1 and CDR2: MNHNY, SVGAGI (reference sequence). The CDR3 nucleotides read TGTGCCAGCAGTTACTCGGACAGGGGTGGCGAGCAGTACTTC. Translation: CASSYSDRGGEQYF.

CDR3 DNA: TGTGCCAGCAGTCCCGGGACTTTCTACACCTTC. Its translation: CASSPGTFYTF. This rearrangement joins TRBV12-3 or TRBV12-4 to TRBJ1-2, with D possibly being TRBD1 (5 bases). The CDR3 sequence is 11 residues long. Trimming removed 5 bases at V and 10 bases at J, with 11 bases between.